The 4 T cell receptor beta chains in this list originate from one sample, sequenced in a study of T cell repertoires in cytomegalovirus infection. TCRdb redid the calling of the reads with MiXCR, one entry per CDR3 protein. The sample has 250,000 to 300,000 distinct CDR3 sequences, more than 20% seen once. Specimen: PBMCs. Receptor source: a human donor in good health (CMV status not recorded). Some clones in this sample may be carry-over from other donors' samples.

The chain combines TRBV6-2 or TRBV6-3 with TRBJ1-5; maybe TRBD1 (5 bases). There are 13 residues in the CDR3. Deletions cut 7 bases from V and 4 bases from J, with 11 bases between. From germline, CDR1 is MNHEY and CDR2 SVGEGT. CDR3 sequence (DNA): TGTGCCAGCACCGGGACGCTAAATCAGCCCCAGCATTTT. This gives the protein CASTGTLNQPQHF.

CDR3 region: CASSPFSGGADTQYF. For the CDR3, the DNA is TGTGCCAGCAGTCCCTTCAGCGGGGGGGCCGATACGCAGTATTTT. The chain uses TRBV28 and TRBJ2-3, with 10 bases matching TRBD2. V gave up 5 bases and J gave up 6 bases; unmatched junction bases: 8. This CDR3 has 15 amino acids. Germline V gene lookup returns CDR1 MDHEN and CDR2 SYDVKM.

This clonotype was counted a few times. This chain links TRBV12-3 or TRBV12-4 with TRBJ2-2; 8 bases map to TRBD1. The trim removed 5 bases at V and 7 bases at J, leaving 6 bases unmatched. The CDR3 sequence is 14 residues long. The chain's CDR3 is CASSPTGGRGELFF. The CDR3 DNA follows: TGTGCCAGCAGTCCCACAGGGGGTCGCGGGGAGCTGTTTTTT.

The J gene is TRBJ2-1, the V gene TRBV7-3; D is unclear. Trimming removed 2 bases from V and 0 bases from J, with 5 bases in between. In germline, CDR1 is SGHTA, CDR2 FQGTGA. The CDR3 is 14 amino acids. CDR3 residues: CASSLSLSYNEQFF. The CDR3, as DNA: TGTGCCAGCAGCTTATCACTCTCCTACAATGAGCAGTTCTTC.